A selection of T cell receptor beta chains follows, all from one sample in a study of T cell repertoires in cytomegalovirus infection. TCRdb used MiXCR to reprocess the reads, holding one entry per CDR3 protein. The table shows about 890,000 distinct CDR3 sequences, with 25% to 40% occurring only once. For these receptors, no antigen is known. The input for sequencing was cultured CD8+ T cells from PBMCs, taken from culture after CMV antigen stimulation. Receptors originate from a human donor in good health (CMV status not recorded). Some clones in this sample may be carry-over from other donors' samples. CDR3s include the opening cysteine and the closing phenylalanine or tryptophan. Fields, in order: V gene, D gene, clone size, J gene, CDR3 protein, CDR3 DNA. The D gene is left open where the match is weak. Rows give clone size only sometimes, using once, few, many, or a class for an expanded clone.

V: TRBV27
D: TRBD1
size: -
J: TRBJ2-3
CDR3: CASSSSGTGDTDTQYF
DNA: TGTGCCAGCAGTTCTTCCGGGACAGGGGACACAGATACGCAGTATTTT

V: TRBV4-3
D: TRBD1
size: -
J: TRBJ1-5
CDR3: CASSQVWTGEIWTPGYSNQPQHF
DNA: TGCGCCAGCAGCCAAGTTTGGACAGGGGAAATTTGGACCCCTGGGTATAGCAATCAGCCCCAGCATTTT

V: TRBV28
D: TRBD1
size: few
J: TRBJ1-5
CDR3: CASSPRWTGEQPQHF
DNA: TGTGCCAGCAGTCCCCGGTGGACAGGGGAGCAGCCCCAGCATTTT

V: TRBV7-9
D: -
size: -
J: TRBJ2-5
CDR3: CASTGISETQYF
DNA: TGTGCCAGCACAGGGATAAGTGAGACCCAGTACTTC

V: TRBV12-3/TRBV12-4
D: -
size: -
J: TRBJ1-1
CDR3: CASIGLTGGTEAFF
DNA: TGTGCCAGCATAGGGCTAACCGGGGGCACTGAAGCTTTCTTT

V: TRBV6-2/TRBV6-3
D: -
size: -
J: TRBJ2-2
CDR3: CASSSGANTGELFF
DNA: TGTGCCAGCAGTTCGGGGGCGAACACCGGGGAGCTGTTTTTT

V: TRBV5-1
D: -
size: -
J: TRBJ1-1
CDR3: CASSLAVGGTEAFF
DNA: TGCGCCAGCAGCTTGGCCGTGGGGGGCACTGAAGCTTTCTTT

V: TRBV6-5
D: -
size: few
J: TRBJ2-4
CDR3: CASSYSIQGGDIQYF
DNA: TGTGCCAGCAGTTACTCGATTCAGGGGGGAGACATTCAGTACTTC

V: TRBV14
D: TRBD1
size: -
J: TRBJ1-2
CDR3: CASSQVPGQGHGYTF
DNA: TGTGCCAGCAGCCAAGTCCCGGGACAGGGTCATGGCTACACCTTC

V: TRBV10-3
D: TRBD2
size: -
J: TRBJ2-1
CDR3: CAISESTSGDPNEQFF
DNA: TGTGCCATCAGTGAGTCTACTAGCGGGGATCCCAATGAGCAGTTCTTC

V: TRBV12-3/TRBV12-4
D: -
size: few
J: TRBJ1-1
CDR3: CASADSQRTEAFF
DNA: TGTGCCAGCGCGGACTCCCAAAGGACTGAAGCTTTCTTT

V: TRBV6-2/TRBV6-3
D: -
size: -
J: TRBJ2-4
CDR3: CASRRGTSSGLAKNIQYF
DNA: TGTGCCAGCAGACGAGGGACTTCTTCTGGGCTAGCCAAAAACATTCAGTACTTC

V: TRBV7-2
D: -
size: many
J: TRBJ2-7
CDR3: CASSSTASYEQYF
DNA: TGTGCCAGCAGCTCGACAGCCTCCTACGAGCAGTACTTC

V: TRBV7-2
D: TRBD1
size: many
J: TRBJ1-2
CDR3: CASSLGQAINYGYTF
DNA: TGTGCCAGCAGCTTGGGACAGGCGATTAACTATGGCTACACCTTC

V: TRBV7-6
D: -
size: few
J: TRBJ1-4
CDR3: CASSLEGAGNEKLFF
DNA: TGTGCCAGCAGCTTAGAAGGGGCGGGTAATGAAAAACTGTTTTTT

V: TRBV7-9
D: -
size: many
J: TRBJ2-2
CDR3: CASLAGNTGELFF
DNA: TGTGCCAGTCTGGCGGGGAACACCGGGGAGCTGTTTTTT

V: TRBV7-3
D: -
size: -
J: TRBJ2-5
CDR3: CASSAPGWEETQYF
DNA: TGTGCCAGCAGCGCTCCCGGGTGGGAAGAGACCCAGTACTTC

V: TRBV24-1
D: -
size: -
J: TRBJ2-2
CDR3: CATSDFGISGGAGELFF
DNA: TGTGCCACCAGTGATTTTGGGATCAGCGGAGGGGCCGGGGAGCTGTTTTTT

V: TRBV6-2/TRBV6-3
D: -
size: few
J: TRBJ1-1
CDR3: CASSYSMGGMNTEAFF
DNA: TGTGCCAGCAGTTACTCGATGGGGGGCATGAACACTGAAGCTTTCTTT

V: TRBV20-1
D: TRBD2
size: -
J: TRBJ2-1
CDR3: CSASPFGGGYNEQFF
DNA: TGCAGTGCTAGCCCATTCGGCGGGGGCTACAATGAGCAGTTCTTC

V: TRBV6-6
D: -
size: few
J: TRBJ1-4
CDR3: CASSYPSEPPSEEKLFF
DNA: TGTGCCAGCAGTTACCCTTCGGAGCCTCCCTCGGAGGAAAAACTGTTTTTT

V: TRBV7-8
D: TRBD1
size: many
J: TRBJ2-1
CDR3: CASSFLRDRADNEQFF
DNA: TGTGCCAGCAGCTTCCTCCGCGACAGGGCAGACAATGAGCAGTTCTTC

V: TRBV10-3
D: TRBD1
size: few
J: TRBJ2-1
CDR3: CAIKITGGSYNEQFF
DNA: TGTGCCATCAAGATAACAGGGGGCTCCTACAATGAGCAGTTCTTC

V: TRBV7-6
D: TRBD1
size: few
J: TRBJ2-5
CDR3: CASSLRRGRKETQYF
DNA: TGTGCCAGCAGCCTTCGCAGGGGGCGGAAGGAGACCCAGTACTTC

V: TRBV5-6
D: TRBD1
size: -
J: TRBJ2-5
CDR3: CASSIYDRGPIETQYF
DNA: TGTGCCAGCAGCATATATGACAGGGGGCCTATAGAGACCCAGTACTTC

V: TRBV27
D: -
size: many
J: TRBJ1-5
CDR3: CASGYSNQPQHF
DNA: TGTGCCAGCGGGTATAGCAATCAGCCCCAGCATTTT

V: TRBV20-1
D: -
size: few
J: TRBJ2-1
CDR3: CSARDRGGTYNEQFF
DNA: TGCAGTGCTAGAGATAGAGGGGGAACCTACAATGAGCAGTTCTTC

V: TRBV11-2
D: -
size: -
J: TRBJ2-6
CDR3: CAGVNRSSGANVLTF
DNA: TGTGCCGGCGTAAACAGGTCCTCTGGGGCCAACGTCCTGACTTTC

V: TRBV19
D: TRBD2
size: few
J: TRBJ2-2
CDR3: CASFPLPGTTANTGELFF
DNA: TGTGCCAGTTTCCCCCTCCCCGGGACTACCGCGAACACCGGGGAGCTGTTTTTT

V: TRBV2
D: -
size: many
J: TRBJ2-7
CDR3: CASSTGYEQYF
DNA: TGTGCCAGCAGTACAGGGTACGAGCAGTACTTC

V: TRBV6-5
D: TRBD1
size: few
J: TRBJ1-1
CDR3: CASSSSLTGGTEAFF
DNA: TGTGCCAGCAGTTCCAGCCTCACAGGGGGCACTGAAGCTTTCTTT

V: TRBV11-3
D: TRBD2
size: -
J: TRBJ2-2
CDR3: CASSSTGTSTGELFF
DNA: TGTGCCAGCAGCTCCACCGGGACTAGCACCGGGGAGCTGTTTTTT

V: TRBV7-2
D: TRBD2
size: many
J: TRBJ2-3
CDR3: CASSHQTSGSRTDTQYF
DNA: TGTGCCAGCAGCCATCAGACTAGCGGGAGCCGCACAGATACGCAGTATTTT

V: TRBV7-6
D: -
size: many
J: TRBJ2-1
CDR3: CASSSGSNEQFF
DNA: TGTGCCAGCAGCTCCGGGAGCAATGAGCAGTTCTTC

V: TRBV6-1
D: TRBD1
size: few
J: TRBJ2-1
CDR3: CASTPDRGGFYNEQFF
DNA: TGTGCCAGCACCCCAGACAGGGGTGGCTTCTACAATGAGCAGTTCTTC

V: TRBV27
D: TRBD1
size: -
J: TRBJ1-1
CDR3: CASSMGQGWDTEAFF
DNA: TGTGCCAGCAGTATGGGACAGGGATGGGACACTGAAGCTTTCTTT

V: TRBV5-1
D: -
size: few
J: TRBJ1-4
CDR3: CASSLERGAKEKLFF
DNA: TGCGCCAGCAGCTTGGAGAGGGGGGCGAAGGAAAAACTGTTTTTT

V: TRBV7-9
D: -
size: -
J: TRBJ2-2
CDR3: CASSPRGPSITGELFF
DNA: TGTGCCAGCAGCCCCCGCGGGCCCTCGATCACCGGGGAGCTGTTTTTT

V: TRBV7-8
D: -
size: -
J: TRBJ2-2
CDR3: CASSSDPSKGFTGELFF
DNA: TGTGCCAGCAGCTCCGATCCATCCAAAGGTTTCACCGGGGAGCTGTTTTTT

V: TRBV6-6
D: -
size: few
J: TRBJ1-5
CDR3: CASIKAVNSNQPQHF
DNA: TGTGCCAGCATCAAGGCAGTCAATAGCAATCAGCCCCAGCATTTT

V: TRBV28
D: TRBD1
size: few
J: TRBJ1-1
CDR3: CASSLHVDRGYEAFF
DNA: TGTGCCAGCAGTTTACATGTGGACAGGGGGTATGAAGCTTTCTTT

V: TRBV12-3/TRBV12-4
D: -
size: -
J: TRBJ2-1
CDR3: CASSFAYEQFF
DNA: TGTGCCAGCAGTTTTGCGTATGAGCAGTTCTTC

V: TRBV4-1
D: -
size: few
J: TRBJ1-5
CDR3: CASSQEHNIGGQPQHF
DNA: TGCGCCAGCAGCCAAGAACATAACATCGGCGGTCAGCCCCAGCATTTT

V: TRBV29-1
D: TRBD1
size: once
J: TRBJ2-1
CDR3: CSVEGLQGSDEQFF
DNA: TGCAGCGTTGAAGGTCTACAGGGGAGCGATGAGCAGTTCTTC

V: TRBV5-5
D: -
size: few
J: TRBJ1-2
CDR3: CASSLLAIRGYTF
DNA: TGTGCCAGCAGCTTGCTGGCTATCCGGGGCTACACCTTC

V: TRBV4-1
D: TRBD2
size: -
J: TRBJ2-2
CDR3: CASSQAASGEEGELFF
DNA: TGCGCCAGCAGCCAAGCGGCTAGCGGGGAGGAAGGGGAGCTGTTTTTT

V: TRBV27
D: TRBD1
size: -
J: TRBJ2-4
CDR3: CASSSTGTGRGNIQYF
DNA: TGTGCCAGCAGTTCGACCGGGACAGGGAGGGGTAACATTCAGTACTTC

V: TRBV28
D: -
size: -
J: TRBJ2-1
CDR3: CASSGLSYNEQFF
DNA: TGTGCCAGCAGTGGCCTCTCCTACAATGAGCAGTTCTTC

V: TRBV6-4
D: -
size: -
J: TRBJ1-6
CDR3: CASSSALTNSPLHF
DNA: TGTGCCAGCAGTTCTGCATTAACGAATTCACCCCTCCACTTT

V: TRBV7-9
D: -
size: -
J: TRBJ2-7
CDR3: CASSKDYEQYF
DNA: TGTGCCAGCAGCAAGGACTACGAGCAGTACTTC